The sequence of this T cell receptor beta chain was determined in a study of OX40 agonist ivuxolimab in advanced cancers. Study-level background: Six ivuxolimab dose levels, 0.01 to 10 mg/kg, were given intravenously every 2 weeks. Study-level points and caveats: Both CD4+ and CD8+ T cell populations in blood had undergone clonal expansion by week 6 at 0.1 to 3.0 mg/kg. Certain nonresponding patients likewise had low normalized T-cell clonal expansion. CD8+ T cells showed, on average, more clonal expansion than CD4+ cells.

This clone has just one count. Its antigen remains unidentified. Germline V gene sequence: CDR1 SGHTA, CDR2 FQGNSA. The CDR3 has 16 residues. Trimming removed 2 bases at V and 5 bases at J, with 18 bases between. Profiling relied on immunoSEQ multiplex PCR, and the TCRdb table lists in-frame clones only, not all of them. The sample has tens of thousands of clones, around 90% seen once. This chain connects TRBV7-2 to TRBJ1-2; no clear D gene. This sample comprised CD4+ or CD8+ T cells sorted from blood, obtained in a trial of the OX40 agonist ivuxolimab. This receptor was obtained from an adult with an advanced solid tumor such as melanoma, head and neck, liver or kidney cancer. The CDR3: CASSLSQGSWGYGYTF. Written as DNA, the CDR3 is TGTGCCAGCAGCTTATCGCAAGGGTCATGGGGTTATGGCTACACCTTC.